These T cell receptor beta chains were read from a single sample in a study of pediatric ulcerative colitis. Generated by immunoSEQ multiplex PCR, the TCRdb table keeps only in-frame clones and is missing some. Among about 64,000 clones listed, around four fifths were seen once. The sequencing sample was made of blood. Every receptor here comes from a boy between 10 and 17 years old with moderate ulcerative colitis. The CDR3 runs from the conserved cysteine through the conserved F or W. Fields, in order: D gene, V gene, clone size, J gene, CDR3 DNA, CDR3 protein. The D gene is left open where the match is weak. Expanded clones are given a class, and other clones once, few, many or no size at all.

NA	TRBV5-4	NA	TRBJ1-3	TGTGCCAGCAGCTTGGGGAGCTCTGGAAACACCATATATTTT	CASSLGSSGNTIYF
NA	TRBV7-9	once	TRBJ1-1	TGTGCCAGCAGCGAACCCAGAGGGACGGCGAACACTGAAGCTTTCTTT	CASSEPRGTANTEAFF
NA	TRBV27	NA	TRBJ2-7	TGTGCCAGCAGTTTACGGGGGCCGCTTCCCTACGAGCAGTACTTC	CASSLRGPLPYEQYF
NA	TRBV7-2	NA	TRBJ2-1	TGTGCCAGCAGCACGCGTACCCTACGTCGTAGCTCCTACAATGAGCAGTTCTTC	CASSTRTLRRSSYNEQFF
NA	TRBV9	NA	TRBJ1-2	TGTGCCAGCAGCGTAGCGACCCGCTATGGCTACACCTTC	CASSVATRYGYTF
NA	TRBV18	once	TRBJ1-5	TGTGCCAGCTCGGACACAAGTAATCAGCCCCAGCATTTT	CASSDTSNQPQHF
NA	TRBV5-1	NA	TRBJ1-1	TGCGCCAGCAGCTTGGTGGCAGGGACTGAAGCTTTCTTT	CASSLVAGTEAFF
NA	TRBV7-2	once	TRBJ2-1	TGTGCCAGCAGCTTAAAAGTCCCGTACAATGAGCAGTTCTTC	CASSLKVPYNEQFF
TRBD1	TRBV7-3	few	TRBJ1-1	TGTGCCAGCAGCGTACAGGGGTTGGTCACTGAAGCTTTCTTT	CASSVQGLVTEAFF
TRBD1	TRBV5-6	NA	TRBJ1-3	TGTGCCAGCAGCAACACAGGGGTTGGAAACACCATATATTTT	CASSNTGVGNTIYF
NA	TRBV5-6	NA	TRBJ2-5	TGTGCCAGCAGCTTCCTTTTGACTAGAGGGGGTGAGACCCAGTACTTC	CASSFLLTRGGETQYF
TRBD1	TRBV7-2	NA	TRBJ1-3	TGTGCCAGCAGCTCCCTCACAGGGGGCGCGTTTGGAAACACCATATATTTT	CASSSLTGGAFGNTIYF
NA	TRBV6-5	NA	TRBJ2-1	TGTGCCAGCACCACGGGGTGGCAGTCCAATGAGCAGTTCTTC	CASTTGWQSNEQFF
TRBD1	TRBV30	NA	TRBJ1-1	TGTGCCTGGGGACAGGGAAGGGTATACGCTTTCTTT	CAWGQGRVYAFF
NA	TRBV29-1	NA	TRBJ1-2	TGCAGCGTGATGGCAGGGCGCTATGGCTACACCTTC	CSVMAGRYGYTF
NA	TRBV27	NA	TRBJ1-1	TGTGCCAGCAGTCCGAACAGGGAGGTAACTGAAGCTTTCTTT	CASSPNREVTEAFF
NA	TRBV2	once	TRBJ1-2	TGTGCCAGCAGTGCCGACTACAACTATGGCTACACCTTC	CASSADYNYGYTF
TRBD1	TRBV5-4	NA	TRBJ2-1	TGTGCCAGCAGCACGGACAGGGGATTTGAGCAGTTCTTC	CASSTDRGFEQFF
NA	TRBV12-5	NA	TRBJ1-5	TGTGCTAGTGGTTTGGTACTGTCACGGAGGTATAGCAATCAGCCCCAGCATTTT	CASGLVLSRRYSNQPQHF
TRBD1	TRBV30	NA	TRBJ2-7	TGTGCCTGGAGTGCCACAGGGGATATGTCCTACGAGCAGTACTTC	CAWSATGDMSYEQYF
NA	TRBV6-6	NA	TRBJ1-5	TGTGCCAGCAGTTACGGGGGACCCCAGCATTTT	CASSYGGPQHF
NA	TRBV13	NA	TRBJ1-1	TGTGCCAGCAGCCCTGAGAGACGGCGAGAAGCTTTCTTT	CASSPERRREAFF
NA	TRBV18	NA	TRBJ2-1	TGTGCCAGCTCACCACCGGCAGGTCTGGCTTACAATGAGCAGTTCTTC	CASSPPAGLAYNEQFF
TRBD2	TRBV7-9	NA	TRBJ2-7	TGTGCCAGCAGCTCCCATGGGTCTAGCGGGATCTCCTACGAGCAGTACTTC	CASSSHGSSGISYEQYF
NA	TRBV9	few	TRBJ1-1	TGTGCCAGCAGCGTAGGGCAGTCTGAAGCTTTCTTT	CASSVGQSEAFF
TRBD1	TRBV19	NA	TRBJ2-2	TGTGCCAGTAGTAGGGGACAGGCCTACACCGGGGAGCTGTTTTTT	CASSRGQAYTGELFF
TRBD1	TRBV18	NA	TRBJ1-1	TGTGCCAGCTCACCGAAGGACAGGGCGAGCGGAACTGAAGCTTTCTTT	CASSPKDRASGTEAFF
NA	TRBV2	NA	TRBJ2-1	TGTGCCAGCATTAAGAATCCCTCAACCACCCGGGATGAGCAGTTCTTC	CASIKNPSTTRDEQFF
NA	TRBV18	NA	TRBJ1-4	TGTGCCAGCTCACCGTGGGGGCAAGAAAAAAAACTGTTTTTT	CASSPWGQEKKLFF
NA	TRBV4-2	NA	TRBJ2-7	TGTGCCAGCAGCCAAGAATGGCAGGGGCCGTACGAGCAGTACTTC	CASSQEWQGPYEQYF
NA	TRBV6-1	NA	TRBJ1-3	TGTGCCAGCAGGCTTGAGCGTGGAAACACCATATATTTT	CASRLERGNTIYF
TRBD2	TRBV14	once	TRBJ2-5	TGTGCCAGCAGCCAAGAAGGGAGACTAGCCCCTCTCCAAGAGACCCAGTACTTC	CASSQEGRLAPLQETQYF
TRBD2	TRBV5-1	NA	TRBJ2-1	TGCGCCAGCGCCGTTAGCGGGAGCTCCTACAATGAGCAGTTCTTC	CASAVSGSSYNEQFF
NA	TRBV27	NA	TRBJ1-1	TGTGCCAGCAGTTCCCCTAAAGCAGGAACTGAAGCTTTCTTT	CASSSPKAGTEAFF
NA	TRBV29-1	NA	TRBJ2-1	TGCAGCGGGGGACGGATTAGCTCCTACAATGAGCAGTTCTTC	CSGGRISSYNEQFF
NA	TRBV19	NA	TRBJ1-3	TGTGCCAGTAGTATTGGGGGCACCTATCCTGGAAACACCATATATTTT	CASSIGGTYPGNTIYF
NA	TRBV7-6	NA	TRBJ2-1	TGTGCCAGCAGCTTAGGCGGCGTGTCGGTCTACAATGAGCAGTTCTTC	CASSLGGVSVYNEQFF
NA	TRBV5-1	once	TRBJ1-2	TGCGCCAGCAGCCGAGACCTTCTTACCTCGGGCTACACCTTC	CASSRDLLTSGYTF
NA	TRBV28	NA	TRBJ1-5	TGTGCCAGCAGACCTTATGGACCGACCTACAATCAGCCCCAGCATTTT	CASRPYGPTYNQPQHF
NA	TRBV6-4	few	TRBJ1-1	TGTGCCAGCAGCACGGACAGAGGGACTGAAGCTTTCTTT	CASSTDRGTEAFF
NA	TRBV2	NA	TRBJ2-7	TGTGCCAGCAGCGGGGACGGCTCCTACGAGCAGTACTTC	CASSGDGSYEQYF
NA	TRBV6-5	NA	TRBJ2-7	TGTGCCAGCAGTTACTCGACCGATCTGACTCACGAGCAGTACTTC	CASSYSTDLTHEQYF
NA	TRBV4-1	few	TRBJ1-1	TGCGCCAGCAGCCAAGTGAAGAGAGGAGAAGCTTTCTTT	CASSQVKRGEAFF
NA	TRBV7-2	NA	TRBJ2-5	TGTGCCAGCAGCCACCGGGTCCTAGAGACCCAGTACTTC	CASSHRVLETQYF
TRBD2	TRBV9	NA	TRBJ2-7	TGTGCCAGCAGCGAAGATAGCGGGAGGAACGAGCAGTACTTC	CASSEDSGRNEQYF
NA	TRBV6-5	once	TRBJ2-5	TGTGCCAGCAGTTACTTTTGGGGCAGCCAAGAGACCCAGTACTTC	CASSYFWGSQETQYF
NA	TRBV10-2	NA	TRBJ2-4	TGCGCCAGCAGTAGAGCGGTCGGGAGTGACATTCAGTACTTC	CASSRAVGSDIQYF
NA	TRBV7-9	few	TRBJ1-5	TGTGCCAGCAGCTCCTGGGGGGATCAGCCCCAGCATTTT	CASSSWGDQPQHF
NA	TRBV25-1	NA	TRBJ2-2	TGTGCCAGCAGTGAATTTGGGACCACCGGGGAGCTGTTTTTT	CASSEFGTTGELFF
NA	TRBV30	few	TRBJ1-2	TGTGCCTGGAGTCTGTTGGAGTATGGCTACACCTTC	CAWSLLEYGYTF
NA	TRBV5-1	NA	TRBJ1-6	TGCGCCAGCAGCTTGGAGACAGAAATTAATTCACCCCTCCACTTT	CASSLETEINSPLHF
TRBD1	TRBV7-9	NA	TRBJ2-7	TGTGCCAGCAGCCGACCCGGGACAGGGAACGAGCAGTACTTC	CASSRPGTGNEQYF